Given below is one T cell receptor beta chain in context. V lost 5 bases and J 2 bases, leaving 10 bases between the germline ends. CDR3 length: 14 residues. Germline V lookup: CDR1 KGHDR, CDR2 SFDVKD. The entry originates in a study of blood T cell repertoires in COVID-19. The wider study: COVID-19 samples from acute and convalescent phases originated in the United States, Italy and Spain. PBMCs, B-cell-depleted T cells, or T cells were the source of the cDNA or gDNA that made up the material.

As handled by the study authors: Estimation of nucleated cell counts was performed using reference gene primer amplification. Here immunoSEQ multiplex PCR was the method, and the copy in TCRdb shows in-frame clones only, minus some. The DNA was the basis for D and trimming; V, J and clone size are from that table. The data contain under 150,000 clones, about four fifths of them singletons. The specimen sequenced was peripheral blood. This rearrangement joins TRBV24-1 to TRBJ2-3, with TRBD1 as a possible D gene (6 bases). This receptor was obtained from a man between 60 and 75 years old with acute or convalescent COVID-19. CDR3 nucleotide sequence: TGTGCCACCAGTGGGACAGCTTACACAGATACGCAGTATTTT. Protein sequence: CATSGTAYTDTQYF.